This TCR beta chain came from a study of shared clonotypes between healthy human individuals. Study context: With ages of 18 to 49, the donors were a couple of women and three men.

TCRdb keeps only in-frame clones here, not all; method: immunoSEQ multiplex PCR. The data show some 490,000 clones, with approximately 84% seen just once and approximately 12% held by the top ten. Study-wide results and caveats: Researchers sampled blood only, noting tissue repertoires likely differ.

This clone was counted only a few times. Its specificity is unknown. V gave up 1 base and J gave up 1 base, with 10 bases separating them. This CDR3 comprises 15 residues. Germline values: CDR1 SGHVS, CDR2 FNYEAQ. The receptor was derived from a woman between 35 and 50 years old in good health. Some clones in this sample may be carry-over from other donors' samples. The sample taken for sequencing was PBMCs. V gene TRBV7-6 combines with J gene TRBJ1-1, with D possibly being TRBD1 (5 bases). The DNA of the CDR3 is TGTGCCAGCAGCTTAGTTGGGGCAGAGAACACTGAAGCTTTCTTT. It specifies CASSLVGAENTEAFF. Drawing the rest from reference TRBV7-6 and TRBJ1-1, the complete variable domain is GAGVSQSPRYKVTKRGQDVALRCDPISGHVSLYWYRQALGQGPEFLTYFNYEAQQDKSGLPNDRFSAERPEGSISTLTIQRTEQRDSAMYRCASSLVGAENTEAFFGQGTRLTVV.